The 29 T cell receptor beta chains listed next were all sequenced from one sample in a study of tumor-infiltrating lymphocytes in primary liver carcinoma. The input was approximately 0.45 ug total RNA; TCR beta cDNA was made from it with a constant-region primer. Three nested multiplex PCR rounds, a slightly modified ARM-PCR method, built the TCR beta libraries. The study ran its first two PCR rounds for around 9 cycles each, using TRBV1-TRBV30 forward primers and a C-beta reverse primer. From the multiplex PCR reads, TCRdb called clonotypes with MiXCR, one entry per CDR3 protein. This table has around 100,000 distinct CDR3 sequences, around 63% appearing once. It was from around 20-30 mg of unsorted bulk tissue that RNA and DNA were co-extracted. Sequenced: liver tumor tissue from sampling region 5. Subset denoted: tumor region T5, tumor centre. These receptors came from a woman aged 55-70 years with primary liver carcinoma and hepatitis B virus infection.

About this clonotype: An end of the junction differs from the germline gene, which may be a read error. The chain couples TRBV6-1 to TRBJ1-2, with TRBD1 matching over 7 bases. This CDR3 contains 14 residues. Germline CDR1 is MNHNS and CDR2 is SASEGT. The CDR3 reads CASSGGTAIYCYTF. Written as DNA, the CDR3 is TGTGCCAGCAGCGGTGGGACAGCGATCTATTGCTACACCTTC.

J is TRBJ2-1 and V is TRBV29-1; D call uncertain. Trimming shortened V by 6 bases and J by 9 bases, and 18 bases separated the two germline ends. This CDR3 is built from 13 residues. Germline V gives CDR1 SQVTM, CDR2 ANQGSEA. The CDR3 spells CSVEQGYVSEQFF. CDR3 DNA: TGCAGCGTCGAACAAGGGTACGTGAGTGAGCAGTTCTTC.

In regard to this clonotype: One end of the junction does not line up with germline, which may come from a read error. The CDR3 reads CACSQGLQNTEAFF. The CDR3 nucleotides are TGTGCCTGCAGTCAAGGACTCCAAAACACTGAAGCTTTCTTT. The rearrangement joins TRBV11-3 to TRBJ1-1; D not certain. The CDR3 runs 14 residues. The germline V gene encodes CDR1 SGHNT and CDR2 YENEEA.

V and J are TRBV11-2 and TRBJ2-3, with 9 positions matching TRBD2. V shed 7 bases and J 7 bases; nucleotides not matched to a gene: 12. The CDR3 totals 15 residues. Germline assignment: CDR1 SGHAT and CDR2 FQNNGV. For the CDR3, the DNA is TGTGCCAGCATCCCTGAACTAGCGGGCCCAAATACGCAGTATTTT. This translates into CASIPELAGPNTQYF.

As for this clonotype: A read error may account for a junction end that differs from germline. V usage is TRBV11-3 and J usage is TRBJ2-7; 12 bases fit TRBD1. The germline gives CDR1 SGHNT, CDR2 YENEEA. This CDR3 comprises 15 residues. CDR3 nucleotides: TGTGCCAACAGTTTAGGGACAGGGGGCTCCCTCGAGAAGTACTTC. As protein: CANSLGTGGSLEKYF.

Comment on this clonotype: A read error is possible here, since a much larger clone lies one base away. This chain joins TRBV5-8 and TRBJ2-4, with 7 bases that match TRBD2. The germline gives CDR1 SGHTS, CDR2 YDEGEE. The CDR3 length is 14 residues. As DNA, the CDR3 is TGTGTCAGCAGCTTCCTAGCGGACGGGGACATTCAGTACTTC. Its protein product is CVSSFLADGDIQYF.

About this clonotype: At one end the junction does not follow the germline gene, possibly because of a read error. V and J are TRBV12-3 or TRBV12-4 and TRBJ1-1, with a weak D call TRBD1 (5 bases). This CDR3 comprises 11 residues. CDR3 loop: CACSLAGRVFF. The CDR3 DNA sequence: TGTGCCTGCAGTCTTGCAGGGAGGGTTTTCTTC.

In regard to this clonotype: Its ends do not fully match the called genes, so a read error is possible. This sequence joins TRBV11-2 and TRBJ1-1, with 9 bases identical to TRBD1. Germline values: CDR1 SGHAT, CDR2 FQNNGV. The CDR3 contains 17 residues. The chain's CDR3 is CAGNPQGTGSELAEASF. In DNA, the CDR3 is TGTGCCGGCAACCCCCAAGGGACAGGGTCGGAACTTGCTGAAGCTTCCTTT.

Comments on this clonotype: At one end the junction does not follow the germline gene, possibly because of a read error. This chain links TRBV5-1 with TRBJ2-2, with 7 bases aligning to TRBD1. The CDR3 is made up of 16 amino acids. The V gene's germline CDR1 is SGHRS and CDR2 YFSETQ. The CDR3 here is CASSWSLGGNTGELFF. The CDR3 coding sequence is TGCGCCAGCAGCTGGAGTCTAGGGGGCAACACCGGGGAGCTGTTTTTC. The full variable domain, its missing parts supplied by reference TRBV5-1 and TRBJ2-2, is KAGVTQTPRYLIKTRGQQVTLSCSPISGHRSVSWYQQTPGQGLQFLFEYFSETQRNKGNFPGRFSGRQFSNSRSEMNVSTLELGDSALYLCASSWSLGGNTGELFFGEGSRLTVL.

The chain combines TRBV5-1 with TRBJ1-6; D uncertain. CDR1 is SGHRS, CDR2 YFSETQ, per germline. This CDR3 is built from 14 residues. The ends were cut back, 5 bases at V and 15 bases at J, with 21 bases in the middle. CDR3 DNA: TGCGCCAGCAGAGTTGGGGAATATAATTCGCTCCTCCACTTT. This encodes CASRVGEYNSLLHF.

About this clonotype: Because it lacks the conserved phenylalanine or tryptophan at the end, this CDR3 is likely a read error. The rearrangement uses TRBV28 and TRBJ2-5; D uncertain. Per the germline V gene, CDR1 is MDHEN and CDR2 is SYDVKM. This CDR3 is built from 13 residues. CDR3 DNA sequence: TGTGCCGGCAGTTTATCTGGTGTTGAGACCCAGTACTCC. Its translation is CAGSLSGVETQYS.

Note on this clonotype: Because the CDR3's place on the DNA is in doubt, the DNA is left out and the CDR3 is given as listed by TCRdb. The J gene is TRBJ1-2, the V gene TRBV6-5. The CDR3 spans 13 residues, counting both ends. Germline V gives CDR1 MNHEY, CDR2 SVGAGI. CDR3 region: CASSYFPNYGCTF.

For this clonotype: Germline is not matched at one junction end, which may reflect a read error. The V gene is TRBV11-3, the J gene TRBJ2-1; D is perhaps TRBD1 (5 bases). The length of the CDR3 is 15 residues. Germline CDR1 SGHNT, CDR2 YENEEA. In DNA form, the CDR3 reads TGTGCCGGCAGCTTAAGGGCCCAGGGTCCCAAGGAGCAGTTCTTC. This encodes CAGSLRAQGPKEQFF.

With regard to this clonotype: The junction departs from germline at one end; a sequencing error may be responsible. V usage is TRBV4-2 and J usage is TRBJ2-2; D uncertain. This CDR3 is built from 16 residues. Germline V CDR1 and CDR2: LGHNA, YNFKEQ. CDR3 residues: CASSRQVLANTGELFF. DNA for the CDR3: TGTGCCAGTAGCCGCCAGGTCCTCGCGAACACCGGGGAGCTGTTTTTT.

This sequence joins TRBV6-1 and TRBJ1-2, with D possibly being TRBD1 (5 bases). V lost 3 bases to trimming and J lost 6 bases, with 11 bases between them. The CDR3 runs to 13 residues. Germline V gene data show CDR1 as MNHNS and CDR2 as SASEGT. In DNA, the CDR3 is TGTGCCAGCAGTGATGGACAAGGAGATGGCTACACCTTC. Translated: CASSDGQGDGYTF.

Concerning this clonotype itself: A much larger clone is a single base away; this may be a read error. The chain joins TRBV28 to TRBJ2-1; 8 bases align to TRBD1. CDR1 and CDR2 (germline): MDHEN, SYDVKM. This CDR3 region has 16 residues. The CDR3, as DNA: TGTGCCAGCAGTTTATCTGGACAGGGCTCCTACAAAGAGCAGTTCTTC. Protein: CASSLSGQGSYKEQFF.

A note on this clonotype: A read error may produce the germline difference seen at one junction end. The V gene is TRBV28, the J gene TRBJ2-3; D gene unclear. Germline V lookup: CDR1 MDHEN, CDR2 SYDVKM. This CDR3 is 14 amino acids long. CDR3 in DNA: TGTGCCAGCAGTTCTGTGAATTACACAGATACGCATTATTTT. Translation: CASSSVNYTDTHYF.

The rearrangement links TRBV5-1 to TRBJ2-2; TRBD1 matches at 7 bases. Germline V CDR1 and CDR2: SGHRS, YFSETQ. This CDR3 contains 17 residues. J gave up 4 bases and V 0 bases, and 9 bases lay outside the gene matches. In DNA form, the CDR3 reads TGCGCCAGCAGCTTGGCGCAGCGGACAGGCCCCACCGGGGAGCTGTTTTTT. Its translation is CASSLAQRTGPTGELFF.

The chain is built from TRBV6-2 or TRBV6-3 and TRBJ1-2; D uncertain. This CDR3 has 13 residues. Trimming cost V 8 bases and J 7 bases, with 17 bases left between them. CDR1 MNHEY and CDR2 SVGEGT come from the germline V gene. The CDR3 coding sequence is TGTGCCAGCGGCAGAGCATCTACCACTGGCTACACCTTC. Translation gives CASGRASTTGYTF.

A remark on this clonotype: Likely a read error: the CDR3 ends without its conserved phenylalanine or tryptophan. The gene calls are TRBV25-1 and TRBJ1-1, with 8 positions matching TRBD1. Germline V gene lookup returns CDR1 MGHDK and CDR2 SYGVNS. The CDR3 consists of 16 residues. The CDR3 here is CVSSKGFGTGNTEAFL. The DNA for the CDR3 is TGTGTCAGCAGTAAGGGGTTTGGGACAGGCAACACTGAAGCTTTCTTA.

The V gene is TRBV6-5, the J gene TRBJ2-7, with 7 bases matching TRBD2. Germline V gene lookup returns CDR1 MNHEY and CDR2 SVGAGI. This CDR3 comprises 13 residues. The ends lost 9 bases at V and 2 bases at J; junction bases unmatched: 7. The CDR3 DNA reads TGTGCCAGACAAGGACTAGGAGCCTACGAGCAGTACTTC. Its translation is CARQGLGAYEQYF.

This clonotype was observed a handful of times. The chain employs TRBV30 and TRBJ1-3; D is unclear. Germline values: CDR1 GTSNPN, CDR2 SVGIG (reference sequence). This CDR3 has 13 amino acids. The V gene lost 4 bases and the J gene lost 0 bases, with 7 bases spanning the gap. The CDR3, as DNA: TGTGCCTGGATTTCGGCCTCTGGAAACACCATATATTTT. Amino acid sequence: CAWISASGNTIYF.

This clonotype has only one observation. The junction departs from germline at one end; a sequencing error may be responsible. This rearrangement joins TRBV11-2 to TRBJ2-7; possible D gene TRBD2, 5 bases. The germline V gene encodes CDR1 SGHAT and CDR2 FQNNGV. CDR3 length: 14 residues. The CDR3 reads CTSSLLGVDYEQYF. The CDR3 DNA reads TGTACCAGCAGCTTACTTGGGGTTGACTACGAGCAGTATTTC.

V usage is TRBV5-6 and J usage is TRBJ2-7, with D tentatively TRBD2 (6 bases). CDR3 length equals 15 residues. Germline lookup yields CDR1 SGHDT and CDR2 YYEEEE. DNA for the CDR3: TGTGCCAGCAGCTTGAAGGGTAGCGGCTCCTACGAGCAGTATGTC. Encoded protein: CASSLKGSGSYEQYV.

The rearrangement links TRBV12-3 or TRBV12-4 to TRBJ2-1; D assignment may be TRBD1 or TRBD2 (5 bases each). The CDR3 has 18 residues. V was trimmed by 1 base and J by 4 bases, leaving 20 bases between them. CDR3 in amino acids: CASSLEAGSGLAYNEQFF. CDR3 sequence (DNA): TGTGCCAGCAGTTTAGAGGCAGGGTCGGGATTAGCGTACAATGAGCAGTTCTTC.

With respect to this clonotype: At one boundary the junction diverges from the germline segment, which might be a read error. This sequence joins TRBV18 and TRBJ1-5; 7 positions agree with TRBD1. Germline values: CDR1 KGHSH, CDR2 LQKENI. There are 14 residues in the CDR3. The CDR3 sequence is CASTPQGFDQPQHF. The CDR3 bases are TGTGCCAGCACACCACAGGGGTTCGATCAGCCCCAGCATTTT.

V gene TRBV11-2 combines with J gene TRBJ2-3; tentatively, D is TRBD1 (5 bases). With 4 bases removed from V and 4 bases from J, the gap between germline ends came to 15 bases. This CDR3 spans 15 amino acids. CDR1 is SGHAT, CDR2 FQNNGV, per germline. DNA of the CDR3: TGTGCCAGCAGCTCTCAGGGCTTTAGTTCAGATACGCAGTATTTT. Translation: CASSSQGFSSDTQYF.

Of note for this clonotype: Since the CDR3 does not end with the conserved phenylalanine or tryptophan, this likely comes from a read error. This chain uses TRBV4-2 with TRBJ2-7; D unclear. Germline assignment: CDR1 LGHNA and CDR2 YNFKEQ. The CDR3 has 15 residues. The CDR3 here is CASSLLPRSSYEQYY. The CDR3 DNA sequence: TGTGCTAGCAGCCTACTACCTAGGAGCTCCTACGAGCAGTACTAC.

With respect to this clonotype: The junction shows a germline mismatch at one end, possibly a read error. The V call is TRBV4-2, the J call TRBJ2-7; D unresolved. Germline CDR1 is LGHNA and CDR2 is YNFKEQ. The CDR3 has 16 amino acids. CDR3 sequence reads: CASSQDLTEGPYEQYF. The CDR3 region has the DNA TGTGCTAGCAGCCAAGATCTAACGGAAGGCCCCTACGAGCAGTACTTC.